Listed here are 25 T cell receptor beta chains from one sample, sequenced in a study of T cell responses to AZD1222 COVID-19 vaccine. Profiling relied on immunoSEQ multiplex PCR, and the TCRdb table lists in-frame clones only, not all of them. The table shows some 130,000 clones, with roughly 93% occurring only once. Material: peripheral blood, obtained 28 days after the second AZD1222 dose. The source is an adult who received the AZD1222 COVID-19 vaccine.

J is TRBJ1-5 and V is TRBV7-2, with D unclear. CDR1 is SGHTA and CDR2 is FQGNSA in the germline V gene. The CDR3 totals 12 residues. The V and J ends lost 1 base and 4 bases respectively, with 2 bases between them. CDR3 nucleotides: TGTGCCAGCAGCTTAGATAATCAGCCCCAGCATTTT. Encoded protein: CASSLDNQPQHF.

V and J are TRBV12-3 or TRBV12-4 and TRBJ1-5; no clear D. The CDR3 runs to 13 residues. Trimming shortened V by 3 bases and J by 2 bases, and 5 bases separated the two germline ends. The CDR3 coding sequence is TGTGCCAGCAGTTTCGCGGGCAATCAGCCCCAGCATTTT. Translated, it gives CASSFAGNQPQHF.

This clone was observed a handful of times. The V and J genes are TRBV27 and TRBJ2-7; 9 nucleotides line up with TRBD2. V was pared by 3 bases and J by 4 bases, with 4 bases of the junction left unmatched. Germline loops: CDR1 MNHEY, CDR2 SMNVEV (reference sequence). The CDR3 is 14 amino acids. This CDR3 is CASSFSGGGYEQYF. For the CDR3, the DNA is TGTGCCAGCAGTTTTAGCGGGGGAGGGTACGAGCAGTACTTC.

Written as DNA, the CDR3 is TGTGCCAGCAGTGAAAGTCTAATCAGGGCCCTAAGCTATGGCTACACCTTC. This translates into CASSESLIRALSYGYTF. The chain employs TRBV6-1 and TRBJ1-2, with D possibly being TRBD1 (5 bases). This CDR3 comprises 17 residues. V lost 2 bases to trimming and J lost 4 bases, with 20 bases between them. Germline CDR1 MNHNS, CDR2 SASEGT.

The CDR3 is CASSFFAQPQHF. In DNA form, the CDR3 reads TGTGCCAGCAGCTTTTTCGCTCAGCCCCAGCATTTT. The chain employs TRBV13 and TRBJ1-5; no clear D gene. V was pared by 3 bases and J by 6 bases, with 6 bases between. CDR1 is PRHDT, CDR2 FYEKMQ, per germline (reference sequence). The CDR3 has 12 residues.

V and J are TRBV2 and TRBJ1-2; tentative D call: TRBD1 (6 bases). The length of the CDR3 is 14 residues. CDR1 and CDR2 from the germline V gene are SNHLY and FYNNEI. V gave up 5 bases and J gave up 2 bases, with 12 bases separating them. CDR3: CASSTLQGNYGYTF. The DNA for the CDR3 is TGTGCCAGCAGTACTCTACAGGGAAACTATGGCTACACCTTC.

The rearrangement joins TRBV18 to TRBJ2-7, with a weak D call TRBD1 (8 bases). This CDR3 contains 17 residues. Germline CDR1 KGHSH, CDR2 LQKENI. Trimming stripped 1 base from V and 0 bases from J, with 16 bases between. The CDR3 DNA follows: TGTGCCAGCTCACCACGGGTAACAGGGGGGGGCTCCTACGAGCAGTACTTC. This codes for CASSPRVTGGGSYEQYF.

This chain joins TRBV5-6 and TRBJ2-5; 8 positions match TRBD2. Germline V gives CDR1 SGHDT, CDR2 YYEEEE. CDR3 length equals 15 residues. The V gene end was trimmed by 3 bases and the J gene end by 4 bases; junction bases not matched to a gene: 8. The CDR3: CASSSSGGAAETQYF. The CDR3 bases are TGTGCCAGCAGCTCCTCGGGGGGGGCTGCAGAGACCCAGTACTTC.

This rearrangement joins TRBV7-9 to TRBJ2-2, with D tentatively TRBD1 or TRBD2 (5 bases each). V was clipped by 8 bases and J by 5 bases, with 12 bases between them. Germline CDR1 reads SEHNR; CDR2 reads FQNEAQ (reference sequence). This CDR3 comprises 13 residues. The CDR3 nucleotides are TGTGCCAGCCCCTCGGGACCGACCGGGGAGCTGTTTTTT. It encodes CASPSGPTGELFF.

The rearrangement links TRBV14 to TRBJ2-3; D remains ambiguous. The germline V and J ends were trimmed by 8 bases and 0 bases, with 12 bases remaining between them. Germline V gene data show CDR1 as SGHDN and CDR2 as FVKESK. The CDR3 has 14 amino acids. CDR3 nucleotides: TGTGCCAGCCGCTTCCGCCGGAGCACAGATACGCAGTATTTT. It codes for CASRFRRSTDTQYF. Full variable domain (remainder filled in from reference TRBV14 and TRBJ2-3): EAGVTQFPSHSVIEKGQTVTLRCDPISGHDNLYWYRRVMGKEIKFLLHFVKESKQDESGMPNNRFLAERTGGTYSTLKVQPAELEDSGVYFCASRFRRSTDTQYFGPGTRLTVL.

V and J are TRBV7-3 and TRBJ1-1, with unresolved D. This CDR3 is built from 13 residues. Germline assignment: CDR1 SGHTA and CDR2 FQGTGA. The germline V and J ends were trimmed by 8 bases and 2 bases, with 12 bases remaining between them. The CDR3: CASRNSFNTEAFF. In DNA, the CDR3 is TGTGCCAGCCGAAACTCCTTTAACACTGAAGCTTTCTTT.

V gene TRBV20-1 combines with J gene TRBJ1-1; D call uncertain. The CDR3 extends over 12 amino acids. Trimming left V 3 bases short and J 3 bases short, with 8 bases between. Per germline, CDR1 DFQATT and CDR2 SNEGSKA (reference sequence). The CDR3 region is CSASRVDTEAFF. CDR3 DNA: TGCAGTGCTAGTAGGGTAGACACTGAAGCTTTCTTT.

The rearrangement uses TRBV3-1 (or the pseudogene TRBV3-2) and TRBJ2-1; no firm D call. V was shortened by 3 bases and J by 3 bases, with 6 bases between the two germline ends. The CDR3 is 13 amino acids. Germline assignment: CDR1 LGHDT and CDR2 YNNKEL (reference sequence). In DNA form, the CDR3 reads TGTGCCAGCAGCCATCCTGACTACAATGAGCAGTTCTTC. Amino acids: CASSHPDYNEQFF.

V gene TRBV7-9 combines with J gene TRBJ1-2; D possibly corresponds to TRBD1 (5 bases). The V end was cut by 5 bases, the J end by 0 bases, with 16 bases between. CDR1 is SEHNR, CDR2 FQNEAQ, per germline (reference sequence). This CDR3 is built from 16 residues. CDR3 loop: CASSPRTGAPNYGYTF. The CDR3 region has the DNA TGTGCCAGCAGCCCGCGGACCGGGGCACCTAACTATGGCTACACCTTC.

The CDR3 loop reads CASSFWGTNTEAFF. In nucleotides, the CDR3 is TGTGCCAGCAGCTTCTGGGGGACGAACACTGAAGCTTTCTTT. The chain recombines TRBV27 with TRBJ1-1, with a possible D match to TRBD1 (5 bases). V was shortened by 6 bases and J by 1 base, with 12 bases between the two germline ends. The CDR3 loop spans 14 amino acids. Germline V gives CDR1 MNHEY, CDR2 SMNVEV (reference sequence).

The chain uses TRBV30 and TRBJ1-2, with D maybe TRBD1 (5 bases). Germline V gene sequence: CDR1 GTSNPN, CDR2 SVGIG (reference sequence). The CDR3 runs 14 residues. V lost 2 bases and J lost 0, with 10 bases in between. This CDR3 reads CAWSSGLTNYGYTF. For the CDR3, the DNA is TGTGCCTGGAGTTCAGGGCTAACTAACTATGGCTACACCTTC. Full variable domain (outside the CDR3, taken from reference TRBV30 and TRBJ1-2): SQTIHQWPATLVQPVGSPLSLECTVEGTSNPNLYWYRQAAGRGLQLLFYSVGIGQISSEVPQNLSASRPQDRQFILSSKKLLLSDSGFYLCAWSSGLTNYGYTFGSGTRLTVV.

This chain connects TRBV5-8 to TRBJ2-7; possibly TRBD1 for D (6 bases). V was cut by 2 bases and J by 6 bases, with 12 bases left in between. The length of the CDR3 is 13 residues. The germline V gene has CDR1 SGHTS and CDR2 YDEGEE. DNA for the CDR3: TGTGCCAGCAGCTTAGGGCAGGGGATCGAGCAGTACTTC. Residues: CASSLGQGIEQYF. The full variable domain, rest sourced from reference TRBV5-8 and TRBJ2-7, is EAGVTQSPTHLIKTRGQQATLRCSPISGHTSVYWYQQALGLGLQFLLWYDEGEERNRGNFPPRFSGRQFPNYSSELNVNALELEDSALYLCASSLGQGIEQYFGPGTRLTVT.

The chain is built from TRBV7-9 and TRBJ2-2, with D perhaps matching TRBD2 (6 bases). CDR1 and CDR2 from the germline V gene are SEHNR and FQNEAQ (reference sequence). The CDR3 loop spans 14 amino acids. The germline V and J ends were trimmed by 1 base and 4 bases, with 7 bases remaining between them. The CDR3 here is CASSLVGGTGELFF. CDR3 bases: TGTGCCAGCAGCTTAGTGGGGGGCACCGGGGAGCTGTTTTTT.

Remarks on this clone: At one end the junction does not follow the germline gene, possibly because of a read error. CDR3 sequence: CASSLYLDRANYGYTF. In DNA form, the CDR3 reads TGTGCCAGCAGCTTGTATCTCGACAGGGCTAATTATGGCTACACCTTC. V gene TRBV5-8 combines with J gene TRBJ1-2; 7 bases map to TRBD1. CDR3 length: 16 residues. Germline V gene data show CDR1 as SGHTS and CDR2 as YDEGEE.

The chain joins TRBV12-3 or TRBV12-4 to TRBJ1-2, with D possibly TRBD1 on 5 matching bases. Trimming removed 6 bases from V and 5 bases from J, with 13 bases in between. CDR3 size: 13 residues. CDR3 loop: CASSSGARYGYTF. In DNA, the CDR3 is TGTGCCAGCAGCTCCGGGGCCCGATATGGCTACACCTTC.

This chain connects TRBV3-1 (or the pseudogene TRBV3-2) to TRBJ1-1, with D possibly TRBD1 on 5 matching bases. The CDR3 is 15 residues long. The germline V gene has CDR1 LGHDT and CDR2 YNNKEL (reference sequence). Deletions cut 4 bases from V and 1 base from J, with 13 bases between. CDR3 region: CASSPIDSWNTEAFF. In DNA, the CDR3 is TGTGCCAGCAGCCCCATAGACAGCTGGAACACTGAAGCTTTCTTT.

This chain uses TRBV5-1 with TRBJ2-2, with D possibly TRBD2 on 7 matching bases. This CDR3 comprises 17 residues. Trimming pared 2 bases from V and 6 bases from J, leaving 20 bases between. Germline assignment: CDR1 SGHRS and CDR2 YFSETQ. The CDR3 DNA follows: TGCGCCAGCAGCTTCATGTGGGACTACAGGGTCGCCGGGGAGCTGTTTTTT. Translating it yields CASSFMWDYRVAGELFF.

CDR3 region: CAISPGGAGETQYF. DNA for the CDR3: TGTGCCATCAGCCCCGGGGGGGCCGGGGAGACCCAGTACTTC. The J gene is TRBJ2-5, the V gene TRBV10-3; 8 positions match TRBD2. V shed 6 bases and J 5 bases; nucleotides not matched to a gene: 8. The CDR3 sequence is 14 residues long. Germline V gene lookup returns CDR1 ENHRY and CDR2 SYGVKD.

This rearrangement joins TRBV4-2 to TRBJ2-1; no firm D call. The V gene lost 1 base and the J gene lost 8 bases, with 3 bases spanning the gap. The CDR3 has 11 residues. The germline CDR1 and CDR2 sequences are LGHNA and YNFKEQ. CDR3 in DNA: TGTGCCAGCAGCCAAGCGTATGAGCAGTTCTTC. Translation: CASSQAYEQFF.

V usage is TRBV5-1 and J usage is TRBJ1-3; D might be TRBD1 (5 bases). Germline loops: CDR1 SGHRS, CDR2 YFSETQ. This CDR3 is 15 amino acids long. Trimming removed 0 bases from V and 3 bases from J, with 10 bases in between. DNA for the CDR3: TGCGCCAGCAGCTTGGTTGGGACGGATGGAAACACCATATATTTT. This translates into CASSLVGTDGNTIYF.